Listed here are 12 T cell receptor beta chains from one sample, sequenced in a study of T-cell memory formation after mild COVID-19. One entry per CDR3 protein results from TCRdb running MiXCR on the 5' RACE reads. The sample records about 540,000 distinct CDR3 sequences, around 21% being singletons. Specimen: PBMCs or a T cell subset sorted from them (not recorded which). The receptor source for this set is an adult woman who had mild COVID-19 (a few samples of this study predate the infection). Cell type and time point are not known.

As DNA, the CDR3 is TGTGCCAGCAGGGTTACAGGTTTGGAGAACATTCAGTACTTC. Translated: CASRVTGLENIQYF. The chain uses TRBV27 and TRBJ2-4, with D tentatively TRBD1 (5 bases). This CDR3 has 14 residues. Trimming cost V 6 bases and J 7 bases, with 16 bases left between them. Germline loops: CDR1 MNHEY, CDR2 SMNVEV (reference sequence).

This clonotype occurred once. The genes are TRBV7-9 and TRBJ2-3; TRBD2 matches 14 bases. With 5 bases clipped from V and 3 bases from J, the junction kept 7 bases outside the gene matches. CDR3 size: 17 residues. Germline V lookup: CDR1 SEHNR, CDR2 FQNEAQ (reference sequence). In DNA form, the CDR3 reads TGTGCCAGCAGCCACCCGACTAGCGGGGGGGTTACAGATACGCAGTATTTT. Translating gives CASSHPTSGGVTDTQYF.

This clonotype turned up a few times. The chain combines TRBV7-9 with TRBJ1-2; 7 bases match TRBD1. The germline CDR1 and CDR2 sequences are SEHNR and FQNEAQ (reference sequence). The CDR3 length is 15 residues. The V segment lost 1 base and the J segment 4 bases; nucleotides outside the gene matches: 6. The CDR3 sequence: CASSLGQGQFYGYTF. The CDR3 DNA sequence: TGTGCCAGCAGCTTAGGACAGGGACAGTTCTATGGCTACACCTTC.

This clonotype came up once. The V and J genes are TRBV6-5 and TRBJ1-1, with 8 nucleotides matching TRBD1. The CDR3 loop spans 15 amino acids. Trimming cost V 6 bases and J 3 bases; bases outside gene matches: 9. CDR1 is MNHEY and CDR2 is SVGAGI in the germline V gene. CDR3 DNA: TGTGCCAGCAGCCCCCGGACAGGGAAGTACACTGAAGCTTTCTTT. Translation: CASSPRTGKYTEAFF.

This clonotype was picked up a small number of times. J is TRBJ2-1 and V is TRBV30; the D gene could be TRBD1 or TRBD2 (6 bases each). This CDR3 has 14 amino acids. Trimming took 5 bases from V and 8 from J, leaving 19 bases between them. Germline CDR1 GTSNPN, CDR2 SVGIG (reference sequence). The CDR3 nucleotides read TGTGCCTGGGGAGGGGGTCTAGTAAACGATGAGCAGTTCTTC. Translation gives CAWGGGLVNDEQFF.

This clonotype was seen a few times. CDR3 sequence (DNA): TGTGCCAGCAGCTTGGGGGACAGCTCCTATAATTCACCCCTCCACTTT. Translated, it gives CASSLGDSSYNSPLHF. This chain uses TRBV5-5 with TRBJ1-6; 7 bases are a match to TRBD1. There are 16 residues in the CDR3. Looked up from germline, CDR1 is SGHKS and CDR2 is YYEKEE (reference sequence). V trimming: 0 bases; J trimming: 0 bases; junction bases outside the gene matches: 0.

This clonotype was recorded a few times. This chain uses TRBV12-3 or TRBV12-4 with TRBJ1-1; tentatively, D is TRBD1 (6 bases). The V end lost 5 bases, the J end lost 0 bases, and 13 bases lay between the germline ends. The CDR3 totals 15 residues. The CDR3 sequence: CASSAGQSMNTEAFF. The CDR3 nucleotides are TGTGCCAGCAGTGCAGGACAGTCCATGAACACTGAAGCTTTCTTT.

The chain recombines TRBV3-1 with TRBJ2-7, with TRBD2 identical over 10 bases. Germline CDR1 reads LGHDT; CDR2 reads YNNKEL (reference sequence). This CDR3 spans 13 amino acids. After removal of 1 base from V and 7 bases from J, the junction contained 1 base not matched to a gene. The CDR3 DNA reads TGTGCCAGCAGCCAAGCTAGCGGGAGTGAGCAGTACTTC. Protein sequence: CASSQASGSEQYF.

This clonotype was counted only a few times. The V gene is TRBV10-2, the J gene TRBJ2-7; 8 bases are shared with TRBD1. V shed 6 bases and J 4 bases; nucleotides not matched to a gene: 8. This CDR3 is 14 amino acids long. The germline V gene encodes CDR1 WSHSY and CDR2 SAAADI. CDR3 region: CASRSGTGEYEQYF. The CDR3 bases are TGCGCCAGCAGGTCCGGGACAGGAGAGTACGAGCAGTACTTC.

V and J are TRBV2 and TRBJ1-1; weak D call: TRBD1 (5 bases). CDR3 length: 13 amino acids. The V and J ends lost 3 bases and 8 bases respectively, with 13 bases between them. CDR1 SNHLY and CDR2 FYNNEI come from the germline V gene. The CDR3: CASSDQGAYEAFF. For the CDR3, the DNA is TGTGCCAGCAGTGATCAGGGAGCGTACGAAGCTTTCTTT.

This clonotype has a handful of counts. This chain links TRBV7-9 with TRBJ1-5, with 10 nucleotides matching TRBD1. Trimming at V came to 2 bases and at J to 6 bases, leaving 7 bases not matched to a gene. This CDR3 comprises 16 residues. Germline V gene sequence: CDR1 SEHNR, CDR2 FQNEAQ (reference sequence). The DNA for the CDR3 is TGTGCCAGCAGCTTACAGGGACAGGGGACGGGTCAGCCCCAGCATTTT. Protein sequence: CASSLQGQGTGQPQHF.

V and J are TRBV9 and TRBJ2-3; either TRBD1 or TRBD2 may fit D (5 bases each). The length of the CDR3 is 12 residues. CDR1 and CDR2 from the germline V gene are SGDLS and YYNGEE. V lost 3 bases, J lost 6 bases, and 8 bases lay in between. In nucleotides, the CDR3 is TGTGCCAGCAGCGCCGGGGCGGATACGCAGTATTTT. Encoded protein: CASSAGADTQYF.